This T cell receptor (beta chain) derives from a study of T cell responses to AZD1222 COVID-19 vaccine. Germline-derived CDR1 and CDR2 are SGHRS and YFSETQ. CDR3 size: 12 residues. Trimming left V 5 bases short and J 5 bases short, with 10 bases between. This clone was recorded a few times. Only in-frame clones appear in the TCRdb table, and some are missing; sequencing was by immunoSEQ multiplex PCR. The repertoire has over 150,000 clones, roughly 90% of them found once; the top ten carry 2.5% to 3%. The chain links TRBV5-1 to TRBJ1-1; D not resolved. This clonotype was obtained from an adult in good health. The input for sequencing was peripheral blood, taken on day 0 of AZD1222 vaccination. CDR3 DNA: TGCGCCAGCAGTCGCGGCGGGACTGAAGCTTTCTTT. Amino acids: CASSRGGTEAFF.